The present entry profiles one T cell receptor beta chain with its context. Its antigen has not been determined. Base qualities are not provided; no much larger clone lies one nucleotide away. These data are taken from a study of CD8+ T cells in alopecia areata (dated by TCRdb to the late 2010s). Looking at the study overall: Treated patients were enrolled in an open-label pilot trial of oral tofacitinib, 5 to 10 mg twice daily, for moderate-to-severe alopecia areata. Patients received tofacitinib for 6 to 18 months and were then followed off drug for 6 months to check for delayed response and recurrence. In treated patients, disease severity was measured using the SALT score, which gives the percentage of scalp surface area affected. High-throughput TCRbeta sequencing was used to examine T cell clonal expansion in alopecia areata in both the C3H/HeJ mouse model and human patients. On the human side, TCRbeta sequencing was run on scalp tissue and on sorted CD4+ and CD8+ peripheral blood T cells from healthy controls and from alopecia areata patients with either patchy or totalis/universalis disease. Tofacitinib-treated patients had biopsies at baseline and at 4 and 24 weeks of treatment, with a later scalp biopsy in several patients. Scalp clonality was compared among normal scalp (n=4), patchy alopecia areata scalp (n=8), and alopecia totalis/universalis scalp (n=8). The RNA source kit depended on sample type: the PAXgene miRNA kit for fixed scalp, the miRNeasy kit for PBMCs, and the RNeasy kit for mouse skin. TCRbeta CDR3 regions were amplified by immunoSEQ multiplex PCR with 35 Vbeta forward and 13 Jbeta reverse primers.

What the research found in general, with its limitations: Shared TCR sequences between patients were less evident than in mice, which may be partly attributable to HLA diversity in the patient population. Higher clonality and more expanded CD8+ clones were observed in lesional scalp than in normal scalp, particularly in alopecia totalis/universalis, a finding suggestive of antigenic drive. Because the treated cohort was small and had just a single nonresponder, larger studies are needed to establish links between baseline CD8+ expansion and response. Resident alphabeta T cells in normal human skin are also sequenced, complicating scalp TCR repertoire analysis, unlike mouse skin dominated by gammadelta T cells. Many expanded lesional clones were found to persist in scalp and blood during tofacitinib treatment, and relapse after treatment cessation may be partly explained by this persistence. Scalp clonality and the number of expanded CD8+ clones among the top 100 scalp clones were significantly decreased by tofacitinib.

Reading the label with the study, this specimen's time point is: less than 30 weeks on oral tofacitinib. This specimen's treatment or condition label, interpreted: oral pan-JAK inhibitor, 5-10 mg twice daily. Lesional scalp punch biopsies and peripheral blood were obtained from alopecia areata patients. PBMCs were isolated by density centrifugation and stained for CD3, CD4 and CD8, after which CD4+ and CD8+ T cells were sorted on a FACSAria. The germline V gene (reference sequence) yields GTSNPN for CDR1 and SVGIG for CDR2. Counted from cysteine to phenylalanine, this CDR3 has 15 amino acids. Just the 45-base CDR3 DNA is kept, in frame starting at base 1. V drops 0 bases and J drops 4 bases, leaving 13 bases in between. The library was produced with the immunoSEQ multiplex PCR assay. RNA was extracted from all samples and reverse transcribed into cDNA as template for TCR sequencing. SuperScript III was used to make first-strand cDNA, primed with a 2:1 mix of oligo-dT and random hexamers. A synthetic immune receptor repertoire was used to gauge amplification bias, and whatever bias remained was removed computationally. The study's own analysis went as follows. After raw reads were preprocessed to remove errors, the CDR3 was defined following IMGT conventions as running from the conserved cysteine to phenylalanine. Clonality was calculated as 1 minus Shannon entropy normalized by log2 of the number of productive unique TCRs. Whether each scalp clone was CD4 or CD8 was inferred by checking scalp TCRbeta sequences against the CD4 and CD8 repertoires from sorted blood. This is the immuneACCESS table as TCRdb keeps it, with only in-frame sequences that have V and J called. A part of the clones is gone; compared with another copy, unresolved V genes explain less than half, and the rest is unexplained. V and J calls and clone size are those listed in that table; D and trimming were worked out from the DNA. Within this sample are about 290,000 clones, with roughly 50% of them counted one time only. More than 1.5% of the sample comes from the top ten.

The rearrangement combines TRBV30 with TRBJ1-3; no D gene can be assigned with confidence. The receptor was derived from a human donor with alopecia areata. The sequencing used CD4+ T cells sorted from blood, collected at week 24, from a patient treated with tofacitinib. CDR3 reads: CAWSVTLRVGNTIYF. The nucleotide sequence is given as TGTGCCTGGAGTGTGACTCTCCGGGTCGGAAACACCATATATTTT.